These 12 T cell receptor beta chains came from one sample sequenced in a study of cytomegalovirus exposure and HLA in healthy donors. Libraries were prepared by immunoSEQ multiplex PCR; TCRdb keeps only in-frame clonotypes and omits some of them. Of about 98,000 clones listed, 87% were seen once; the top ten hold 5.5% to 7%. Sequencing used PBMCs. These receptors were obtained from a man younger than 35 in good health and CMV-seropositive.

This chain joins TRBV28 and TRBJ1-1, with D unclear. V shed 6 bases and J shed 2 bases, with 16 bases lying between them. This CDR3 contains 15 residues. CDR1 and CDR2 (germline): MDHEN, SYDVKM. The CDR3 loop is CASRPPSGFNTEAFF. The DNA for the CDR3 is TGTGCCAGCAGACCACCCTCGGGGTTCAACACTGAAGCTTTCTTT.

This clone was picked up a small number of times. This chain's CDR3 is CASSSFADTQYF. Written as DNA, the CDR3 is TGTGCCAGCAGCTCCTTTGCAGATACGCAGTATTTT. V gene TRBV7-2 combines with J gene TRBJ2-3, with D unresolved. Germline V gene lookup returns CDR1 SGHTA and CDR2 FQGNSA. Trimming removed 4 bases from V and 4 bases from J, with 6 bases in between. This CDR3 is built from 12 residues. Drawing the rest from reference TRBV7-2 and TRBJ2-3, the complete variable domain is GAGVSQSPSNKVTEKGKDVELRCDPISGHTALYWYRQSLGQGLEFLIYFQGNSAPDKSGLPSDRFSAERTGGSVSTLTIQRTQQEDSAVYLCASSSFADTQYFGPGTRLTVL.

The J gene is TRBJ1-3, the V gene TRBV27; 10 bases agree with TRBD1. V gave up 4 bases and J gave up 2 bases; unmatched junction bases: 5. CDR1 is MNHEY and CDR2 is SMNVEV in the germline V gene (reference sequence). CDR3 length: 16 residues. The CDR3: CASSSTGQGTGNTIYF. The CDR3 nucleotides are TGTGCCAGCAGTTCGACGGGACAGGGGACTGGAAACACCATATATTTT.

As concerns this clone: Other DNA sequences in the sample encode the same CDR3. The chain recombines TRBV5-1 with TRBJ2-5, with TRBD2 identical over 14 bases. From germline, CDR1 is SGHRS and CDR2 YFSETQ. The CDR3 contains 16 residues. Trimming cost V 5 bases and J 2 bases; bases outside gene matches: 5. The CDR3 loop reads CASSLRLAGGQETQYF. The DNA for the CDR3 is TGCGCCAGCAGTTTGAGACTAGCGGGAGGGCAAGAGACCCAGTACTTC.

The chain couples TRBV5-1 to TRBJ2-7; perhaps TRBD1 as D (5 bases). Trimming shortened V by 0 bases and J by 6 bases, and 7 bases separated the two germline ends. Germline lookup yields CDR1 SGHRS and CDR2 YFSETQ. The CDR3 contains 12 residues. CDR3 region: CASSLEQGEQYF. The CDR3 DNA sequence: TGCGCCAGCAGCTTGGAGCAGGGCGAGCAGTACTTC.

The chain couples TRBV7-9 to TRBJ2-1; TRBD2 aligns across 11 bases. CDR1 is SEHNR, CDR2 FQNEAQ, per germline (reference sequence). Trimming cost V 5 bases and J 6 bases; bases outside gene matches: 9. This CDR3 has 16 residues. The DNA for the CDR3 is TGTGCCAGCAGCCACGCGGGTAGCGGGGGGGCCAATGAGCAGTTCTTC. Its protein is CASSHAGSGGANEQFF.

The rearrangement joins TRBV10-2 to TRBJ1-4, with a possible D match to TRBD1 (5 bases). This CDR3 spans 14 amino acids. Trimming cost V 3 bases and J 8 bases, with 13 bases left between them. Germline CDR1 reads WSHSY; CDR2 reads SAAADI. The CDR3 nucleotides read TGCGCCAGCAGTGAATCGGGGGATTGGGAAAAACTGTTTTTT. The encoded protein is CASSESGDWEKLFF.

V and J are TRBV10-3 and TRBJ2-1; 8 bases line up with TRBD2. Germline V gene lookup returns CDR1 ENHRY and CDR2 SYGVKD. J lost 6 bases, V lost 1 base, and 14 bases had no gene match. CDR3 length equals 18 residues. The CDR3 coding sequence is TGTGCCATCAGTGAGTTTAATAAGGGGAGCGGGAGCCTCAATGAGCAGTTCTTC. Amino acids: CAISEFNKGSGSLNEQFF.

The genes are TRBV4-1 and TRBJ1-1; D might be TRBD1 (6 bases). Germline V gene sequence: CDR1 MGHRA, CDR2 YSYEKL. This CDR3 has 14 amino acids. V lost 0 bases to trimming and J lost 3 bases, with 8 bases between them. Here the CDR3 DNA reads TGCGCCAGCAGCCAAGACAGGGGTTACACTGAAGCTTTCTTT. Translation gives CASSQDRGYTEAFF.

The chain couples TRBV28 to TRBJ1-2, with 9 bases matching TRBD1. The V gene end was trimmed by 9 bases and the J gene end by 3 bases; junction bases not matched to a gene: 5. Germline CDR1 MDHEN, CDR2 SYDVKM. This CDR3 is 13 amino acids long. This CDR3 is CASNRGQDYGYTF. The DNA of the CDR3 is TGTGCCAGTAACAGGGGGCAGGACTATGGCTACACCTTC.

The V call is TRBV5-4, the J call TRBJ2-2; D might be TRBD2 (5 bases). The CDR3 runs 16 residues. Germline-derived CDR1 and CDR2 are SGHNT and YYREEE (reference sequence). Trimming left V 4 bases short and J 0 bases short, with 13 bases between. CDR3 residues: CASSHQRSANTGELFF. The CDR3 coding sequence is TGTGCCAGCAGCCATCAGCGGAGCGCGAACACCGGGGAGCTGTTTTTT.

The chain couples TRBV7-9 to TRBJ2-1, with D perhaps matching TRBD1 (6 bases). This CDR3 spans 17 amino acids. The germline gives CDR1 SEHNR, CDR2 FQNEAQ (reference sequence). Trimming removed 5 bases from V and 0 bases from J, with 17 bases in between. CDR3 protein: CASSSPVGGYSYNEQFF. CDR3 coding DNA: TGTGCCAGCAGCAGCCCTGTAGGGGGTTACTCCTACAATGAGCAGTTCTTC.